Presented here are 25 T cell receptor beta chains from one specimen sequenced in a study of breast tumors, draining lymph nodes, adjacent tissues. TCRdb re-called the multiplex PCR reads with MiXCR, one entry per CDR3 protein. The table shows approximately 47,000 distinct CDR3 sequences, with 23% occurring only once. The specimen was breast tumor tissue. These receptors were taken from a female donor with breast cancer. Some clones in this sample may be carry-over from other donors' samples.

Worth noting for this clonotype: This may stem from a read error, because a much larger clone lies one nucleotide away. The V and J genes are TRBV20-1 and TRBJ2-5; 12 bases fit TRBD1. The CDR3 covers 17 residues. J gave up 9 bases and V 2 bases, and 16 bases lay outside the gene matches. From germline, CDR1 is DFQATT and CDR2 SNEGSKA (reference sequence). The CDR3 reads CSARSLPGQGAREAQYF. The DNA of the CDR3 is TGCAGTGCTAGATCCCTTCCGGGACAGGGGGCTAGGGAGGCCCAGTACTTC.

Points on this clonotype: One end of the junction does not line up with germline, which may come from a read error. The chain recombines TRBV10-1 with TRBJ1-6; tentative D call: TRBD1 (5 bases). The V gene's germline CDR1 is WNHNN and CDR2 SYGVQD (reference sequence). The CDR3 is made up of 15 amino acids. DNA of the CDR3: TGCGCCAGCGGGAGTCCCGGGGCCTATAATTCCCCCCTCCACTTT. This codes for CASGSPGAYNSPLHF.

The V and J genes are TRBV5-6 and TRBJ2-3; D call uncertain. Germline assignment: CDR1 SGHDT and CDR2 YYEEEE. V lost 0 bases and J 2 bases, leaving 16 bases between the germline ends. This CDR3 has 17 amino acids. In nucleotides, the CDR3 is TGTGCCAGCAGCTTGGTCTTTGGCGGAACTAACACAGATACGCAGTATTTT. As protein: CASSLVFGGTNTDTQYF.

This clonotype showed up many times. The CDR3 DNA follows: TGTGCCAGCAGTTTGCGGACGGGGGGAACGGGAGATCCTGAGCAGTTCTTC. Amino acids: CASSLRTGGTGDPEQFF. This sequence joins TRBV6-2 or TRBV6-3 and TRBJ2-1; 7 nucleotides line up with TRBD2. CDR3 length equals 17 residues. J gave up 9 bases and V 4 bases, and 18 bases lay outside the gene matches. Germline V lookup: CDR1 MNHEY, CDR2 SVGEGT.

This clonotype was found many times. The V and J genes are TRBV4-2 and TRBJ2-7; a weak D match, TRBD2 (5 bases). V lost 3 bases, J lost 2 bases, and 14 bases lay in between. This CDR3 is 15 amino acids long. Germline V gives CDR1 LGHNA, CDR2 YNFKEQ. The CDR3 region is CASSQDSRATYEQYF. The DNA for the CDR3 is TGTGCCAGCAGCCAGGACTCTCGTGCCACCTACGAGCAGTACTTC.

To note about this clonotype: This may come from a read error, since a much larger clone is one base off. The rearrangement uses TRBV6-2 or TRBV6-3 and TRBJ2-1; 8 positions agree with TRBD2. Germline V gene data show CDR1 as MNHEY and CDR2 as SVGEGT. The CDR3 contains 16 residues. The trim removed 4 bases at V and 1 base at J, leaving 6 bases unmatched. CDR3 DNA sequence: TGTGCCAGCAGTTGTCCCCGGGGGGGGTCCTACAATGAGCAGTTCTTC. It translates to CASSCPRGGSYNEQFF.

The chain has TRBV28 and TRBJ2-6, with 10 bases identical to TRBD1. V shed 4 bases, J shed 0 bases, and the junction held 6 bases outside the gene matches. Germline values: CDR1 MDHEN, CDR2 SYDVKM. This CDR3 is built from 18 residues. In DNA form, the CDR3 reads TGTGCCAGCAGTTCGGGACAGGGGAGGTTCTCTGGGGCCAACGTCCTGACTTTC. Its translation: CASSSGQGRFSGANVLTF. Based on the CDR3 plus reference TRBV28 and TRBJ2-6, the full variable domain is DVKVTQSSRYLVKRTGEKVFLECVQDMDHENMFWYRQDPGLGLRLIYFSYDVKMKEKGDIPEGYSVSREKKERFSLILESASTNQTSMYLCASSSGQGRFSGANVLTFGAGSRLTVL.

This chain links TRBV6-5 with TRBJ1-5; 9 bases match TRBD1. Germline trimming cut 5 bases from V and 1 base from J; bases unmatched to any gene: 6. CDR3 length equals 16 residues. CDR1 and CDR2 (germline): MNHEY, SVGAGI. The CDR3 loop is CASSPGDRESNQPQHF. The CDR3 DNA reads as TGTGCCAGCAGTCCCGGGGACAGGGAGAGCAATCAGCCCCAGCATTTT.

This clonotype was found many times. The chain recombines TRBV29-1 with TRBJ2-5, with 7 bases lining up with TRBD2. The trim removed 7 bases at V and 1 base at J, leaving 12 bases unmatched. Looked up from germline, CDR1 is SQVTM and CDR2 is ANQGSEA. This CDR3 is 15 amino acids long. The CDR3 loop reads CSGRVGRGPQETQYF. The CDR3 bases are TGCAGCGGCCGGGTAGGGAGGGGCCCCCAAGAGACCCAGTACTTC.

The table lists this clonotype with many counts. CDR3 nucleotides: TGTGCCAGCAGTGAAACGGAGTCGGGGGGTCAGCCCCAGCATTTT. Its protein is CASSETESGGQPQHF. The gene calls are TRBV6-1 and TRBJ1-5; TRBD1 is a possible D gene (5 bases). Germline CDR1 reads MNHNS; CDR2 reads SASEGT. V was cut by 2 bases and J by 6 bases, with 14 bases left in between. CDR3 size: 15 residues.

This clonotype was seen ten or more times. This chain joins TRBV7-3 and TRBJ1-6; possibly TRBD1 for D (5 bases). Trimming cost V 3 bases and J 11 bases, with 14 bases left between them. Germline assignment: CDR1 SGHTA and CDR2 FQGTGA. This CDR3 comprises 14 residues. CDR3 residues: CASSLGHGVTPLHF. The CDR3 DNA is TGTGCCAGCAGCTTGGGGCACGGGGTTACACCCCTCCACTTT.

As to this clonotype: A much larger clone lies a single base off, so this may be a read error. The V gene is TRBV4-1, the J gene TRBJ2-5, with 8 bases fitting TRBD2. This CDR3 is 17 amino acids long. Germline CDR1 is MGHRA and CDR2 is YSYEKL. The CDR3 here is CASSQDGAGLGGETRYF. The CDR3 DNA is TGCGCCAGCAGCCAAGATGGGGCGGGCCTCGGGGGGGAGACCCGGTACTTC.

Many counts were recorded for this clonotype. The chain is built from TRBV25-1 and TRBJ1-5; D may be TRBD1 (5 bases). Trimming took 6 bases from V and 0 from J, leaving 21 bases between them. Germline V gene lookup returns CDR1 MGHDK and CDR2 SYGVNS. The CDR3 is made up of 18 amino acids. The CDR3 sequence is CASSKDSDVFHSNQPQHF. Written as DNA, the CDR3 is TGTGCCAGCAGCAAAGACAGCGATGTTTTTCATAGCAATCAGCCCCAGCATTTT.

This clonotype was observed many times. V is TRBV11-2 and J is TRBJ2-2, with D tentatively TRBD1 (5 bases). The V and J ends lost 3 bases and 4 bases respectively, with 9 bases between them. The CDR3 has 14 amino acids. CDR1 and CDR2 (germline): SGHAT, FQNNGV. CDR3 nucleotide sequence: TGTGCCAGCAGCTTCAGGGTTGGCACCGGGGAGCTGTTTTTT. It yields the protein CASSFRVGTGELFF.

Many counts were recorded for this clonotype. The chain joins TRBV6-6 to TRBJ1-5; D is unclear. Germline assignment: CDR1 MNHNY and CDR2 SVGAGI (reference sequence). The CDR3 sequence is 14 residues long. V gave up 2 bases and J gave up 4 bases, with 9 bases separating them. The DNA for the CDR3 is TGTGCCAGCAGTTACCTAGGACGGAATCAGCCCCAGCATTTT. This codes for CASSYLGRNQPQHF.

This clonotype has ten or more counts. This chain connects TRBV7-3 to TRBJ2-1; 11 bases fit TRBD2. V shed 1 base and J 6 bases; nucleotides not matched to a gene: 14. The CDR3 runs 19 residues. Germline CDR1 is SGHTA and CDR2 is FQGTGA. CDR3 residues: CASSLNPGLAVRSGNEQFF. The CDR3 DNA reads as TGTGCCAGCAGCTTAAACCCGGGACTAGCGGTTAGGAGTGGCAATGAGCAGTTCTTC.

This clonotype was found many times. CDR3 nucleotides: TGCAGCGTTGAAGGACGGGGGCGCGAGCAGTACTTC. Its protein product is CSVEGRGREQYF. This chain joins TRBV29-1 and TRBJ2-7, with D perhaps being TRBD1 or TRBD2 (6 bases each). Germline assignment: CDR1 SQVTM and CDR2 ANQGSEA. CDR3 size: 12 residues. Trimming removed 1 base at V and 6 bases at J, with 10 bases between.

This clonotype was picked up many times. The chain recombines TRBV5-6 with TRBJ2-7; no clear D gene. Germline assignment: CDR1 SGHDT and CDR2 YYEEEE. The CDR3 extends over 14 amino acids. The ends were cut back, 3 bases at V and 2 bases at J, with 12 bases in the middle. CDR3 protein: CASSSLGRPYEQYF. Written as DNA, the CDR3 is TGTGCCAGCAGCTCCTTGGGCCGACCCTACGAGCAGTACTTC. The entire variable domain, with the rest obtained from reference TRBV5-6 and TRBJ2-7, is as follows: DAGVTQSPTHLIKTRGQQVTLRCSPKSGHDTVSWYQQALGQGPQFIFQYYEEEERQRGNFPDRFSGHQFPNYSSELNVNALLLGDSALYLCASSSLGRPYEQYFGPGTRLTVT.

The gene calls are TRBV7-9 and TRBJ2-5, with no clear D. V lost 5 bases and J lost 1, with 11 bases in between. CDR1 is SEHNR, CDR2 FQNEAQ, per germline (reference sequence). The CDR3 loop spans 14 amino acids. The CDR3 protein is CASSPLEFQETQYF. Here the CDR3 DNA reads TGTGCCAGCAGCCCTCTGGAGTTCCAAGAGACCCAGTACTTC.

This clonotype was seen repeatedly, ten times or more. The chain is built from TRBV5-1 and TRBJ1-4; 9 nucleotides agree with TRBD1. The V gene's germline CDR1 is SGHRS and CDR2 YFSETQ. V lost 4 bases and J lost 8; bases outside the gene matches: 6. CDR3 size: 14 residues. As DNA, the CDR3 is TGCGCCAGCAGCGGGACAGGGCTAGGGGAAAAACTGTTTTTT. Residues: CASSGTGLGEKLFF.

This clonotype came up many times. CDR3 nucleotide sequence: TGCGCCAGCAGTGAGTCGCTAACCCCTCCTAACTATGGCTACACCTTC. Encoded protein: CASSESLTPPNYGYTF. The chain employs TRBV10-2 and TRBJ1-2, with D unresolved. Germline V gives CDR1 WSHSY, CDR2 SAAADI. The CDR3 contains 16 residues. Trimming removed 0 bases at V and 0 bases at J, with 11 bases between.

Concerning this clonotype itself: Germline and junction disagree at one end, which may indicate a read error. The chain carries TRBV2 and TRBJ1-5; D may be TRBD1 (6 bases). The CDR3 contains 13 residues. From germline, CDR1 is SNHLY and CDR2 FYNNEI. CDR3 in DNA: TGTGCCAGCAAACAGGGAAACAATCCGCCCCGGCATTTT. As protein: CASKQGNNPPRHF.

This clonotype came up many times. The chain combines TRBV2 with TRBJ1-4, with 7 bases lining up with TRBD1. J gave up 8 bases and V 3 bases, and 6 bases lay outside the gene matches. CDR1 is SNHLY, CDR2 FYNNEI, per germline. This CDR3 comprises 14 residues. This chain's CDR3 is CASSDQGESEKLFF. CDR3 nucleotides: TGTGCCAGCAGTGACCAGGGGGAGAGCGAAAAACTGTTTTTT.

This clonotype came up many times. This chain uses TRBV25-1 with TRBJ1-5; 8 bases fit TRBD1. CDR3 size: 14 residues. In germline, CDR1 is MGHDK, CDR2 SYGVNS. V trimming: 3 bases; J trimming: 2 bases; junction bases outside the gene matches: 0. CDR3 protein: CASSEGQGNQPQHF. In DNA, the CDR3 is TGTGCCAGCAGTGAGGGACAGGGCAATCAGCCCCAGCATTTT.

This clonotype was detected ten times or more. The CDR3, as DNA: TGTGCCAGCAGTGTGACAGGGGTTGGACAGCCCCAGCATTTT. Its translation: CASSVTGVGQPQHF. The gene calls are TRBV6-2 or TRBV6-3 and TRBJ1-5, with 8 nucleotides matching TRBD1. V lost 5 bases to trimming and J lost 7 bases; unmatched junction nucleotides: 7. The CDR3 runs to 14 residues. The V gene's germline CDR1 is MNHEY and CDR2 SVGEGT.